This T cell receptor (beta chain) was captured in a study of cytomegalovirus exposure and HLA in healthy donors. Study-level points and caveats: The authors enumerated roughly 160 TCR beta chains as linked to cytomegalovirus. Reported findings show TCR beta sequences accurately forecast HLA-A and HLA-B alleles in most subjects. Sequencing likely generated an artifact that appeared as a cluster of highly shared sequence variants.

CDR1 and CDR2 from the germline V gene are SGHVS and FQNEAQ. There are 12 residues in the CDR3. Trimming cost V 5 bases and J 5 bases, with 9 bases left between them. With regard to this clone: Its cognate antigen is unknown.

Use of 60 Vbeta and 13 Jbeta primers characterized the PCR. Authors' analysis steps: Later, an analysis found roughly 80 million unique TCR beta chains, and some 10 million of these were shared. Profiling relied on immunoSEQ multiplex PCR, and the TCRdb table lists in-frame clones only, not all of them. From that table come the V and J calls and clone size; the DNA was used to work out D and trimming. Of some 110,000 clones in the sample, 75% to 90% were seen once. This sequence originates from a man aged 25 to 45 in good health and CMV-seropositive. Sequencing input: PBMCs. J is TRBJ2-5 and V is TRBV7-8; a weak D match, TRBD1 (5 bases). CDR3 bases: TGTGCCAGCAGCCAGGGTACGGAGACCCAGTACTTC. This gives the protein CASSQGTETQYF.